This T cell receptor beta chain derives from a study of blood T cell repertoires in COVID-19. As for the study in general: Samples of COVID-19 (acute and convalescent) were obtained from the United States, Italy and Spain. PBMCs, B-cell-depleted T cells, or T cells were the source of the cDNA or gDNA that made up the material.

In the original analysis: Cell counts per sample came from amplifying reference gene primers. Sequencing was performed with immunoSEQ multiplex PCR; in TCRdb, only in-frame clones are kept and a portion is missing. The V and J calls and clone size are taken from that table; D and trimming were inferred from the DNA. The table records some 100,000 clones, about nine tenths of them present only once. Germline V gene sequence: CDR1 MNHEY, CDR2 SVGAGI. The V segment lost 6 bases and the J segment 1 base; nucleotides outside the gene matches: 3. The CDR3 runs 15 residues. The clonotype originates from a man aged 50 to 60 with active COVID-19. The chain uses TRBV6-5 and TRBJ2-3, with 11 bases fitting TRBD2. The sequenced material came from peripheral blood. The CDR3 loop reads CASRTLAGGTDTQYF. In nucleotides, the CDR3 is TGTGCCAGCAGAACACTAGCGGGAGGCACAGATACGCAGTATTTT.